Reported below is one T cell receptor beta chain. Together with a sample-barcoded 5' primer, a J-beta primer mix was included in a second PCR lasting about 6 to 11 cycles. TCRdb re-analysed the 5' RACE reads in MiXCR, keeping a single row per CDR3 protein. This sample has 800,000 or so distinct CDR3 sequences, with about 62% found just once. This sample was included in a study of blood T cells in healthy people across ages. Germline values: CDR1 MDHEN, CDR2 SYDVKM. This CDR3 has 16 amino acids. V lost 3 bases and J lost 4; bases outside the gene matches: 8. The sequenced material came from blood. The TCR comes from a man aged 25-45 years in good health. The V call is TRBV28, the J call TRBJ2-5; 10 bases align to TRBD2. CDR3 sequence: CASSFSQRGGLETQYF. The DNA of the CDR3 is TGTGCCAGCAGTTTTTCCCAGCGGGGGGGTTTAGAGACCCAGTACTTC.